A single T cell receptor (beta chain) is shown here with its context. The antigen is not known. TCRdb passed the RT-PCR reads through MiXCR, listing each CDR3 protein once. Of a few hundred thousand distinct CDR3 sequences in the sample, about 20% were seen once. The data are from a study of response to subunit inactivated influenza vaccine. Study results and limitations: Authors proposed each seasonal influenza vaccination draws in few new T cells.

CDR3 length: 17 residues. Germline V lookup: CDR1 SGHAT, CDR2 FQNNGV. Trimming took 1 base from V and 0 from J; bases not matched to a gene: 2. This TCR came from a man in his fifties or sixties who received an inactivated influenza vaccine. V and J are TRBV11-2 and TRBJ2-3; 12 bases fit TRBD2. Sequenced material: PBMCs from blood, taken about 20 months after vaccination. The CDR3 nucleotides are TGTGCCAGCAGCTTAGGCCTAGCGGGGGGGAGCACAGATACGCAGTATTTT. Translation: CASSLGLAGGSTDTQYF.